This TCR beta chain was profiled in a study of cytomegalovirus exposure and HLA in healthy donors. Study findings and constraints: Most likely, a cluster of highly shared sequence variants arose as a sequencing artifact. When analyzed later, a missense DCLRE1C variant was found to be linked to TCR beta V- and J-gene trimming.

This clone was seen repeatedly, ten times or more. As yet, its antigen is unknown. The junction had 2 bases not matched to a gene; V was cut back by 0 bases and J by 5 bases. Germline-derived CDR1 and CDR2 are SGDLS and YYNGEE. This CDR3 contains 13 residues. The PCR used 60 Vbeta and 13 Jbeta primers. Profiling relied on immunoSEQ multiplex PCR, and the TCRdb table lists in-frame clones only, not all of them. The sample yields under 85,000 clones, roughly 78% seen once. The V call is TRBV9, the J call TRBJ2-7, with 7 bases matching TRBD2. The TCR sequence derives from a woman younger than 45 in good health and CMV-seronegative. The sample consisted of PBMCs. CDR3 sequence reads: CASSVVGGDEQYF. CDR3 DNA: TGTGCCAGCAGCGTAGTTGGGGGGGACGAGCAGTACTTC.